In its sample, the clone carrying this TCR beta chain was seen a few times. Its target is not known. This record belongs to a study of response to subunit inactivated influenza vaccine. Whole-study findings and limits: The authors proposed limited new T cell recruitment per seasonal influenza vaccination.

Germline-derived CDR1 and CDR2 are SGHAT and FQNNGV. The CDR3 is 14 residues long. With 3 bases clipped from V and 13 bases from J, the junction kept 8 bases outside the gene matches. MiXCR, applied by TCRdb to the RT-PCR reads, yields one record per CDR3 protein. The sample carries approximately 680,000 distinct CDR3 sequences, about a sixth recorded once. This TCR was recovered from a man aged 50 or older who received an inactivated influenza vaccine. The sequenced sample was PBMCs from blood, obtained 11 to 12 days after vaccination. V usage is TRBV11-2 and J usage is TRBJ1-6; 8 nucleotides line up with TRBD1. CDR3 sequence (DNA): TGTGCCAGCAGCTTCCCAGGACAGGGTACGCCCCTCCACTTT. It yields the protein CASSFPGQGTPLHF.